This T cell receptor beta chain stems from a study of blood T cell repertoires in COVID-19. Study background: Some COVID-19 samples were acute and others convalescent; all came from the United States, Italy and Spain. Sample material is recorded as cDNA or gDNA derived from T cells, B-cell-depleted T cells, or PBMCs.

Per the authors' pipeline: The authors estimated nucleated cell counts from reference gene primer amplification. Only in-frame clones appear in the TCRdb table, and some are missing; sequencing was by immunoSEQ multiplex PCR. V, J and clone size are taken as reported in that table, and D and trimming were inferred from the DNA itself. The sample holds approximately 270,000 clones; 80% to 85% are singletons and the top ten take around 16%. This clone was found once. Seattle enrolled patients during active infection and tracked them longitudinally. With 3 bases clipped from V and 3 bases from J, the junction kept 5 bases outside the gene matches. CDR3 size: 14 residues. Germline loops: CDR1 LGHDT, CDR2 YNNKEL (reference sequence).

The sequenced material came from peripheral blood. The sequence was collected from a person between 70 and 80 years old with COVID-19, enrolled during active disease. This chain links TRBV3-1 (or the pseudogene TRBV3-2) with TRBJ2-7; TRBD2 aligns across 7 bases. Written as DNA, the CDR3 is TGTGCCAGCAGCCAGCAACTAGCGAACTACGAGCAGTACTTC. Amino acid sequence: CASSQQLANYEQYF.